The T cell receptor beta chain under discussion was sequenced for a study of radiation and T cells in renal cell carcinoma (dated by TCRdb to the early 2020s). About the investigation overall: Samples came from a clinical trial, in which primary renal cell carcinomas received 15 Gy stereotactic body radiation therapy followed by nephrectomy 4 weeks later. A total of 4,016,671 unique CDR3 nucleotide sequences, encoding roughly 3,000,000 unique CDR3 amino acid sequences, were found across all 50 or so samples. TCR beta sequencing covered approximately 51 samples in total, comprising about 26 tumors and around 27 peripheral blood samples. Study-wide findings and limitations: No pretreatment tumor biopsies were available, so the baseline intratumoral presence of clonotypes could not be determined. The single-armed trial design could not address effects of radiation dose or scheduling on the TCR repertoire. Blood repertoire dynamics were not followed beyond 4 weeks after treatment. Top tumor clonotypes rose in blood from baseline to 2 weeks post-radiation, then contracted by 4 weeks, suggesting transient expansion of tumor-resident clones.

CDR1 and CDR2 were assigned from the germline V gene as SGHRS and YFSETQ. The CDR3, cysteine through phenylalanine, is 16 amino acids long. Only the CDR3 part of the read is kept: 48 bases, read in frame from the first base. V lost 0 bases and J lost 3 bases; the stretch between them is 14 bases long. Following the manufacturer's recommendations, the immunoSEQ kit was used to generate TCR beta libraries from genomic DNA. To prepare the libraries, a first multiplex PCR with proprietary primers was run, followed by a second PCR that added unique barcodes, and a bead cleanup was done after each round. A kit-provided positive control reaction and a negative control reaction were included in every sample batch. The final libraries underwent checking on an Agilent 4200 TapeStation D1000 ScreenTape, volumetric pooling, and quantification by qPCR. Sequencing ran on an Illumina NextSeq500 with a MidOutput 150-cycle cartridge, using 156 Read1 and 15 Index1 cycles with kit custom primers. The pooled library was loaded at approximately 1 pM, and around 18% PhiX control was spiked in. From the authors' description of their analysis: Vendor-processed data were analyzed in R, and a clonotype was defined as all T cells sharing the same CDR3 nucleotide sequence. In the clone abundance analyses, frequencies in each sample were normalized to that sample's 10,000 most abundant clones. Public T cell clones, which averaged fewer than five per sample, were removed prior to analysis. A difference in abundance of at least 32-fold between compartments was used to define tumor-enriched and baseline blood-enriched clonotypes. A beta-binomial differential abundance model was applied to find clonotypes that expanded or contracted between blood time points. Tumor-blood repertoire similarity was measured with the Baroni-Urbani and Buser coefficient, and groups were compared using two-tailed Wilcoxon tests in R. TCRdb retrieved this table from immuneACCESS and kept in-frame rearrangements only. Not all clones are present; in checked studies, unresolved V genes account for under half, and no reason is known for the remainder. From that table come the V and J calls and clone size; the DNA was used to work out D and trimming. This sample lists around 130,000 clones; 88% were detected once. Jointly, the top ten make up more than 5% of the sample.

Reading the label with the study, this specimen's time point is: blood 2 weeks post-SBRT. What the treatment or condition label conveys for this sample: 15 Gy SBRT to primary tumor, nephrectomy 4 weeks later. To follow tumor-enriched clonotypes, serial peripheral blood was collected from radiation-treated patients at baseline and at 2 weeks and 4 weeks after SBRT. Every patient had renal cell carcinoma of clear cell pathology. Genomic DNA for TCR sequencing was prepared using the QIAamp DNA Blood Mini Kit (Qiagen). The analyses included just those samples that passed every quality control check. A remark on this clone: Its recognized antigen is unknown. There are no base qualities to consult, and no much larger clone falls within one base.

The rearranged chain carries TRBV5-1 and TRBJ2-3; a tentative D call is TRBD2 (6 bases match). The TCR was taken from a woman in her 70s with renal cell carcinoma. Sequenced here: blood, sampled from a patient whose treatment included radiotherapy and nephrectomy. DNA sequence: TGCGCCAGCAGCTTGGGACGGGGCGGGGTAACAGATACGCAGTATTTT. It specifies CASSLGRGGVTDTQYF. Reference TRBV5-1 and TRBJ2-3 proteins supply the regions before and after the CDR3; the full variable domain is: KAGVTQTPRYLIKTRGQQVTLSCSPISGHRSVSWYQQTPGQGLQFLFEYFSETQRNKGNFPGRFSGRQFSNSRSEMNVSTLELGDSALYLCASSLGRGGVTDTQYFGPGTRLTVL.